This note documents a single TCR beta chain sequence. Antigen: not known. Other malignancies, prior chemotherapy and prior radiotherapy were absent in all patients, each of whom was node-negative on CT and PET/CT. J gave up 6 bases and V 7 bases, and 10 bases lay outside the gene matches. Germline V gene lookup returns CDR1 MNHEY and CDR2 SMNVEV (reference sequence). This CDR3 is built from 15 residues. The data stem from a study of prognosis after radiotherapy for stage I lung cancer. Study summary: A few patients developed distant metastases (median about seven months) after radiotherapy; some 15 showed no significant progression. Study outcomes and limitations: Compared with a median of around 9,700 beforehand, unique TCR clone counts dropped to over 6,000 after stereotactic body radiation therapy. Patients with and without metastases reportedly differed in TRBV and TRBJ gene usage frequencies.

Two-round multiplex PCR amplified TCR beta CDR3 from genomic DNA. The first PCR round targeted every TRBV and TRBJ gene with specific primers. TCRdb reprocessed the multiplex PCR reads via MiXCR and lists one record per CDR3 protein. This sample yields about 19,000 distinct CDR3 sequences, of which around 50% are seen a single time; less than 30% belongs to the top ten. This specimen was PBMCs, taken before or after stereotactic body radiation therapy (not recorded which). The J gene is TRBJ2-2, the V gene TRBV27; 8 nucleotides line up with TRBD2. The sequence was collected from a donor over 45 with non-small cell lung cancer. CDR3 loop: CASTIIGGVAGELFF. For the CDR3, the DNA is TGTGCCAGCACTATCATCGGGGGGGTGGCCGGGGAGCTGTTTTTT.